This T cell receptor (beta chain) was sequenced for a study of T cell clonotyping in hematopoietic cell transplantation. The V gene end was trimmed by 5 bases and the J gene end by 7 bases; junction bases not matched to a gene: 12. Germline V gene sequence: CDR1 SGHTA, CDR2 FQGNSA. This CDR3 has 15 amino acids. Comments on this clone: What it recognizes is unknown.

Measured with immunoSEQ multiplex PCR; TCRdb has only the in-frame clones, and not every one. This sample carries roughly 27,000 clones, 75% to 85% of them seen once, and the ten largest clones take roughly 24%. Whole-study results and caveats: Pathologically expanded recipient clonotypes increased progressively from day 30 to day 180 as diversity fell.

Regarding time point: recipient sample about 28 days before transplant, after cytoreduction. This receptor was obtained from a woman aged 55-70 years with acute myeloid leukemia. Some clones in this sample may be carry-over from other donors' samples. The J gene is TRBJ2-5, the V gene TRBV7-2, with 8 nucleotides matching TRBD2. The sample was peripheral blood mononuclear cells, taken before stem cell transplant. The CDR3 reads CASSPQLGAGGTQYF. CDR3 coding DNA: TGTGCCAGCAGCCCCCAGCTAGGTGCGGGGGGGACCCAGTACTTC.